These 27 T cell receptor beta chains share one sample of origin, sequenced in a study of PD-1 blockade in classical Hodgkin lymphoma. Time point here: cycle 4 day 1 (C4D1), after about 6 weeks of nivolumab. Every one of the patients relapsed after autologous stem cell transplantation (brentuximab vedotin exposure was variable). Magnetic negative selection purified CD4+ T cells from thawed PBMCs. Assay used: immunoSEQ multiplex PCR; TCRdb lists only in-frame clones, some missing. This sample carries around 11,000 clones, roughly 80% of them seen once, and the ten largest clones take over 3%. Sequencing was performed on CD4+ T cells from blood, taken before the fourth cycle of nivolumab. These receptors were taken from a human donor with classical Hodgkin lymphoma.

V usage is TRBV28 and J usage is TRBJ2-1; 16 bases match TRBD2. V lost 7 bases and J lost 5; bases outside the gene matches: 5. The germline V gene encodes CDR1 MDHEN and CDR2 SYDVKM. This CDR3 comprises 16 residues. The CDR3 reads CASIRGLAGGDNEQFF. Written as DNA, the CDR3 is TGTGCCAGCATCAGGGGACTAGCGGGAGGGGACAATGAGCAGTTCTTC.

This rearrangement joins TRBV5-5 to TRBJ2-1; TRBD2 matches 10 bases. Unmatched junction bases numbered 14, after V lost 1 base and J lost 10 bases. CDR1 SGHKS and CDR2 YYEKEE come from the germline V gene (reference sequence). This CDR3 is built from 17 residues. CDR3 region: CASSLRRVVAGGGEQFF. The CDR3 DNA reads TGTGCCAGCAGCTTGCGGCGAGTGGTAGCGGGAGGTGGCGAGCAGTTCTTC.

This clone was detected only a few times. The chain recombines TRBV19 with TRBJ2-2; D perhaps matches TRBD2 (6 bases). The V end lost 11 bases, the J end lost 2 bases, and 21 bases lay between the germline ends. Germline loops: CDR1 LNHDA, CDR2 SQIVND (reference sequence). The CDR3 length is 16 residues. The CDR3 region has the DNA TGTGCCCAATATAGGATTTGGACTAAAAACACCGGGGAGCTGTTTTTT. Translated: CAQYRIWTKNTGELFF.

This rearrangement joins TRBV29-1 to TRBJ1-5; D call uncertain. This CDR3 spans 13 amino acids. Germline V lookup: CDR1 SQVTM, CDR2 ANQGSEA. With 4 bases removed from V and 2 bases from J, the gap between germline ends came to 9 bases. The CDR3 sequence is CSVVWAGNQPQHF. The CDR3 DNA is TGCAGCGTTGTGTGGGCGGGCAATCAGCCCCAGCATTTT.

This chain connects TRBV7-9 to TRBJ2-7, with TRBD1 matching over 9 bases. The CDR3 totals 15 residues. V was pared by 5 bases and J by 2 bases, with 7 bases of the junction left unmatched. The germline V gene encodes CDR1 SEHNR and CDR2 FQNEAQ (reference sequence). The chain's CDR3 is CASSGGQGKTYEQYF. In DNA form, the CDR3 reads TGTGCCAGCAGCGGAGGACAGGGGAAGACCTACGAGCAGTACTTC.

V usage is TRBV5-6 and J usage is TRBJ2-1; a weak D match, TRBD1 (5 bases). The germline gives CDR1 SGHDT, CDR2 YYEEEE. The CDR3 length is 13 residues. Trimming shortened V by 2 bases and J by 7 bases, and 10 bases separated the two germline ends. The CDR3 nucleotides read TGTGCCAGCAGCTTATACAGGATTAATGAGCAGTTCTTC. This translates into CASSLYRINEQFF.

The table lists this clone with a few counts. CDR3 sequence (DNA): TGTGCCCCACAGGGAAGCGGGGGGGAATACGAGCAGTACTTC. Its protein is CAPQGSGGEYEQYF. The chain carries TRBV27 and TRBJ2-7, with 10 bases that match TRBD2. Germline CDR1 is MNHEY and CDR2 is SMNVEV (reference sequence). The V segment lost 11 bases and the J segment 4 bases; nucleotides outside the gene matches: 11. CDR3 length: 14 residues.

This clone has more than one count but fewer than ten. V usage is TRBV5-6 and J usage is TRBJ2-7, with 7 bases that match TRBD2. V lost 1 base, J lost 3 bases, and 10 bases stayed unmatched. The germline CDR1 and CDR2 sequences are SGHDT and YYEEEE. The CDR3 consists of 16 residues. CDR3 loop: CASSLTLSGRFYEQYF. For the CDR3, the DNA is TGTGCCAGCAGCTTGACGCTTAGCGGGCGATTCTACGAGCAGTACTTC.

The CDR3 bases are TGTGCCAGCAGCGACCCGGTAAACACCATATATTTT. Translating gives CASSDPVNTIYF. The rearrangement uses TRBV28 and TRBJ1-3; D gene unclear. Deletions cut 6 bases from V and 6 bases from J, with 9 bases between. The CDR3 is 12 amino acids. Germline values: CDR1 MDHEN, CDR2 SYDVKM.

In regard to this clone: The same CDR3 arises from other DNA sequences in this sample as well. CDR3: CASSLGTVYEQYF. Here the CDR3 DNA reads TGTGCCAGCAGCTTGGGTACCGTCTACGAGCAGTACTTC. The chain is built from TRBV5-6 and TRBJ2-7; D is uncertain. Per the germline V gene, CDR1 is SGHDT and CDR2 is YYEEEE. The length of the CDR3 is 13 residues. V was cut by 0 bases and J by 3 bases, with 7 bases left in between.

The chain employs TRBV4-1 and TRBJ2-2, with D maybe TRBD2 (6 bases). V was pared by 5 bases and J by 3 bases, with 16 bases between. Looked up from germline, CDR1 is MGHRA and CDR2 is YSYEKL. The CDR3 loop spans 16 amino acids. DNA of the CDR3: TGCGCCAGCAGCGGATCTCGGGGGAGTTACACCGGGGAGCTGTTTTTT. Its protein product is CASSGSRGSYTGELFF.

This clone has only a few counts. The rearrangement links TRBV18 to TRBJ2-7; 14 nucleotides agree with TRBD2. Germline CDR1 KGHSH, CDR2 LQKENI. V lost 3 bases to trimming and J lost 3 bases; unmatched junction nucleotides: 7. The CDR3 extends over 17 amino acids. CDR3 nucleotides: TGTGCCAGCTCACCCTATACCGGGACTAGCGGGAGCTACGAGCAGTACTTC. Residues: CASSPYTGTSGSYEQYF.

There are a few counts of this clone. V is TRBV6-1 and J is TRBJ2-3; possible D gene TRBD2, 6 bases. CDR3 size: 14 residues. V shed 8 bases and J shed 2 bases, with 14 bases lying between them. Germline values: CDR1 MNHNS, CDR2 SASEGT. The CDR3 is CASLEGGYTDTQYF. In DNA, the CDR3 is TGTGCCAGCCTGGAGGGCGGGTACACAGATACGCAGTATTTT.

The J gene is TRBJ2-3, the V gene TRBV29-1; D is ambiguous. The CDR3 sequence is 12 residues long. Per germline, CDR1 SQVTM and CDR2 ANQGSEA. V shed 6 bases and J shed 0 bases, with 7 bases lying between them. CDR3 nucleotide sequence: TGCAGCGTACAGATGAGCACAGATACGCAGTATTTT. This gives the protein CSVQMSTDTQYF.

The chain recombines TRBV2 with TRBJ2-5; D unresolved. Near its end, the DNA agrees better with TRBJ2-7, so the J call may be wrong. The V gene's germline CDR1 is SNHLY and CDR2 FYNNEI. The CDR3 spans 12 residues. In nucleotides, the CDR3 is TGTGCCAGTGGTGGCCAAATTTACGAGCAGTACTTC. It translates to CASGGQIYEQYF.

The CDR3 sequence: CASSLQGTTNEKLFF. CDR3 sequence (DNA): TGTGCCAGCAGCTTACAGGGTACCACTAATGAAAAACTGTTTTTT. The chain employs TRBV7-9 and TRBJ1-4; D perhaps matches TRBD1 (5 bases). Germline V gene sequence: CDR1 SEHNR, CDR2 FQNEAQ (reference sequence). This CDR3 has 15 residues. Deletions cut 2 bases from V and 2 bases from J, with 9 bases between.

The sample holds one count of this clone. This chain uses TRBV9 with TRBJ1-2; no clear D gene. Germline-derived CDR1 and CDR2 are SGDLS and YYNGEE. The V end was cut by 4 bases, the J end by 5 bases, with 21 bases between. The CDR3 runs 16 residues. Here the CDR3 reads CASSPDRGQPWYGYTF. In nucleotides, the CDR3 is TGTGCCAGCAGCCCGGATCGGGGTCAGCCATGGTATGGCTACACCTTC.

CDR3 DNA sequence: TGTGCCAGCATCATGGGAGGGGGCACAGATACGCAGTATTTT. As protein: CASIMGGGTDTQYF. The V call is TRBV28, the J call TRBJ2-3; 7 bases match TRBD2. J lost 1 base, V lost 7 bases, and 5 bases had no gene match. The V gene's germline CDR1 is MDHEN and CDR2 SYDVKM. CDR3 length equals 14 residues.

V is TRBV5-4 and J is TRBJ2-3, with D perhaps TRBD1 or TRBD2 (5 bases each). V gave up 1 base and J gave up 4 bases, with 16 bases separating them. The V gene's germline CDR1 is SGHNT and CDR2 YYREEE (reference sequence). This CDR3 contains 16 residues. This CDR3 is CASSLRPGARSDTQYF. The DNA of the CDR3 is TGTGCCAGCAGCTTGAGGCCCGGGGCGAGGTCAGATACGCAGTATTTT. The whole variable domain, remainder taken from reference TRBV5-4 and TRBJ2-3, is ETGVTQSPTHLIKTRGQQVTLRCSSQSGHNTVSWYQQALGQGPQFIFQYYREEENGRGNFPPRFSGLQFPNYSSELNVNALELDDSALYLCASSLRPGARSDTQYFGPGTRLTVL.

This clone was seen more than once but under ten times. The same CDR3 also results from other DNA sequences found in this sample. The chain recombines TRBV30 with TRBJ1-3; D is unclear. Trimming took 2 bases from V and 1 from J, leaving 9 bases between them. The CDR3 runs 14 residues. Germline loops: CDR1 GTSNPN, CDR2 SVGIG (reference sequence). CDR3 nucleotides: TGTGCCTGGAGTCGGGGAGGGTCTGGAAACACCATATATTTT. Translation: CAWSRGGSGNTIYF. Full variable domain (outside the CDR3, taken from reference TRBV30 and TRBJ1-3): SQTIHQWPATLVQPVGSPLSLECTVEGTSNPNLYWYRQAAGRGLQLLFYSVGIGQISSEVPQNLSASRPQDRQFILSSKKLLLSDSGFYLCAWSRGGSGNTIYFGEGSWLTVV.

V and J are TRBV6-6 and TRBJ1-4; 9 bases line up with TRBD1. The CDR3 is 15 residues long. The V segment lost 6 bases and the J segment 14 bases; nucleotides outside the gene matches: 16. The germline V gene has CDR1 MNHNY and CDR2 SVGAGI (reference sequence). CDR3 sequence reads: CASREKGQGQLGLFF. DNA for the CDR3: TGTGCCAGCAGGGAGAAGGGACAGGGCCAGCTCGGGCTGTTTTTT.

The chain has TRBV19 and TRBJ2-6; D gene unclear. The CDR3 consists of 13 residues. V gave up 10 bases and J gave up 4 bases, with 11 bases separating them. Germline V CDR1 and CDR2: LNHDA, SQIVND (reference sequence). The chain's CDR3 is CATKTPGANVLTF. CDR3 coding DNA: TGTGCCACCAAGACGCCAGGGGCCAACGTCCTGACTTTC.

The rearrangement uses TRBV7-2 and TRBJ2-7; D possibly corresponds to TRBD1 (6 bases). V lost 4 bases and J 3 bases, leaving 10 bases between the germline ends. Germline lookup yields CDR1 SGHTA and CDR2 FQGNSA. This CDR3 region has 13 residues. The CDR3 region is CASSSGHLYEQYF. CDR3 nucleotides: TGTGCCAGCAGCTCGGGACACCTCTACGAGCAGTACTTC.

This chain uses TRBV10-2 with TRBJ2-5; the D is unclear. The CDR3 covers 13 residues. Germline CDR1 is WSHSY and CDR2 is SAAADI. V dropped 5 bases and J dropped 4 bases, with 11 bases sitting between them. CDR3 sequence (DNA): TGCGCCAGCAGTAAGCTTCTCATAGAGACCCAGTACTTC. Translating gives CASSKLLIETQYF.

The V and J genes are TRBV9 and TRBJ2-1, with TRBD1 as a possible D gene (7 bases). This CDR3 region has 15 residues. Germline loops: CDR1 SGDLS, CDR2 YYNGEE. V was shortened by 3 bases and J by 6 bases, with 16 bases between the two germline ends. CDR3 amino acids: CASSGGRQGGNEQFF. As DNA, the CDR3 is TGTGCCAGCAGCGGGGGGAGACAGGGAGGCAATGAGCAGTTCTTC. Full variable domain (outside the CDR3, taken from reference TRBV9 and TRBJ2-1): DSGVTQTPKHLITATGQRVTLRCSPRSGDLSVYWYQQSLDQGLQFLIQYYNGEERAKGNILERFSAQQFPDLHSELNLSSLELGDSALYFCASSGGRQGGNEQFFGPGTRLTVL.

This rearrangement joins TRBV7-9 to TRBJ2-7; D is possibly TRBD1 (6 bases). The CDR3 loop spans 14 amino acids. Trimming stripped 1 base from V and 5 bases from J, with 12 bases between. Germline lookup yields CDR1 SEHNR and CDR2 FQNEAQ (reference sequence). CDR3 nucleotide sequence: TGTGCCAGCAGCTTAGTAACAGGGAAGGACGAGCAGTACTTC. Translated, it gives CASSLVTGKDEQYF.

The chain has TRBV28 and TRBJ1-5, with 8 nucleotides matching TRBD1. CDR3 size: 14 residues. V shed 6 bases and J 5 bases; nucleotides not matched to a gene: 6. Germline V gene sequence: CDR1 MDHEN, CDR2 SYDVKM. The CDR3 spells CASRWTGRDQPQHF. As DNA, the CDR3 is TGTGCCAGCAGATGGACAGGGAGGGATCAGCCCCAGCATTTT.